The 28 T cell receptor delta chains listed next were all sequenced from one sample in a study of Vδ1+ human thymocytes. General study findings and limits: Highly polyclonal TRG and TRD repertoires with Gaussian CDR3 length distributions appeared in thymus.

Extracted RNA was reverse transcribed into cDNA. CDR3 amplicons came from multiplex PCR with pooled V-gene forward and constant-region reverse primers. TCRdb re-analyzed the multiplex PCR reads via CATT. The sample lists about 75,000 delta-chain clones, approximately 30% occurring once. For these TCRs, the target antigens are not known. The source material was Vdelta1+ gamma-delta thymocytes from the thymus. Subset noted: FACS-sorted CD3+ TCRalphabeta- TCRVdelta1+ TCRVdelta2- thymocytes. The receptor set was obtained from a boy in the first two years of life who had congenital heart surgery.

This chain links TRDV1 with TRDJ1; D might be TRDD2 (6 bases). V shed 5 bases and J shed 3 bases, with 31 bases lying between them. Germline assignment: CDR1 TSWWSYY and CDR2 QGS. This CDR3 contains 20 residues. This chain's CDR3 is CALGKPLYGLPPVDADKLIF. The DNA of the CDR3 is TGTGCTCTTGGGAAACCCCTGTACGGCCTTCCCCCGGTAGACGCCGATAAACTCATCTTT.

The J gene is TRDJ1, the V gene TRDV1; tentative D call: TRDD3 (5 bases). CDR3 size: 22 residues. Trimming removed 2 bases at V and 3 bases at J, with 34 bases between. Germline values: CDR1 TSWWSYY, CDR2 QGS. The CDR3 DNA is TGTGCTCTTGGGGAAAAGGTATGGGGTCCGGGGACATTAAAAGGAGTGGCCGATAAACTCATCTTT. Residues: CALGEKVWGPGTLKGVADKLIF.

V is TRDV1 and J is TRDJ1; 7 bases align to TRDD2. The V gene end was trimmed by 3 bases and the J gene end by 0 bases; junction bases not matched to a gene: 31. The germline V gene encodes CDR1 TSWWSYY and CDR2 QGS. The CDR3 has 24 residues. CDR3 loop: CALGDPPLSFLRRVAKRDTDKLIF. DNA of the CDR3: TGTGCTCTTGGGGACCCCCCCCTCTCTTTCCTACGTCGGGTGGCCAAAAGGGACACCGATAAACTCATCTTT.

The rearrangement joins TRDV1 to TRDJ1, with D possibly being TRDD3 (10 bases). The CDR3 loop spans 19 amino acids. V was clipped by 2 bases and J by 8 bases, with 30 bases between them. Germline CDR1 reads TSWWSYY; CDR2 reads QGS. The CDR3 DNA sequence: TGTGCTCTTGGGGAATTGCGGCCTTCCTACGACTGGGGGATCGACAAACTCATCTTT. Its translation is CALGELRPSYDWGIDKLIF.

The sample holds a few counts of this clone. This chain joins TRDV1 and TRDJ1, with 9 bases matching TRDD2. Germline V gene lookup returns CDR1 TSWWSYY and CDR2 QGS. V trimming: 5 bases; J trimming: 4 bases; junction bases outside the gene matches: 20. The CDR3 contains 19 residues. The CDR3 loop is CALGPLAFLPLTVIDKLIF. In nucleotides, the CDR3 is TGTGCTCTTGGGCCACTGGCCTTCCTACCCCTTACTGTTATCGATAAACTCATCTTT.

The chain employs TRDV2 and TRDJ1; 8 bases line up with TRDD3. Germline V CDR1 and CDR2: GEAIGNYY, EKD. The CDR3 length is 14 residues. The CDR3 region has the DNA TGTGCAACAATTGCTGGGGGAGACACCGATAAACTCATCTTT. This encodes CATIAGGDTDKLIF.

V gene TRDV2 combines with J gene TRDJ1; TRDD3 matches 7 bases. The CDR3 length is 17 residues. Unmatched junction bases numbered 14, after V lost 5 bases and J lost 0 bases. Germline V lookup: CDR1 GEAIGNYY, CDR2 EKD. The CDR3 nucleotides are TGTGCCTGTGTCCGTCTGGGGGGATGTGGAAACACCGATAAACTCATCTTT. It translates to CACVRLGGCGNTDKLIF.

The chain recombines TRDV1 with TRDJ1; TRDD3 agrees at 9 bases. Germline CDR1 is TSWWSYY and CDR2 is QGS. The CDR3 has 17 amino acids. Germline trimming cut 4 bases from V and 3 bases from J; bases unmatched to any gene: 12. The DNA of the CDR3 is TGTGCTCTTGGGGGATCATCTGGGGGATCCACCGCCGATAAACTCATCTTT. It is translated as CALGGSSGGSTADKLIF.

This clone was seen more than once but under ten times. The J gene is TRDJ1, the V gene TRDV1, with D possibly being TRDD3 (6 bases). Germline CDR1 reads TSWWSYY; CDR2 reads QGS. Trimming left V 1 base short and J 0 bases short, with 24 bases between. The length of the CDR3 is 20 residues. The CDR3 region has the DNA TGTGCTCTTGGGGAACCTAGAGGGATAGTTCGCATCTTCTACACCGATAAACTCATCTTT. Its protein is CALGEPRGIVRIFYTDKLIF.

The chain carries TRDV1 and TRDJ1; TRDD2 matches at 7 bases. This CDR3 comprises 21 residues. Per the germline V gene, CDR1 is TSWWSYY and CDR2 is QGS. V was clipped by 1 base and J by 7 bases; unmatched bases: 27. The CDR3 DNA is TGTGCTCTTGGGGAACCCAGTTTCCTACCCGTCCCAGGGAAACACTCTGGTAAACTCATCTTT. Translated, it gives CALGEPSFLPVPGKHSGKLIF.

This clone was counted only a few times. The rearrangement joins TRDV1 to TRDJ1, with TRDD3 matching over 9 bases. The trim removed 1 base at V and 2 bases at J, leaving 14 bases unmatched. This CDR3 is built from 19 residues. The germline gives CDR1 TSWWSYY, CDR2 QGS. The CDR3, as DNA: TGTGCTCTTGGGGAACCTTCGGTGATGGGGGATAATGATACCGATAAACTCATCTTT. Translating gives CALGEPSVMGDNDTDKLIF.

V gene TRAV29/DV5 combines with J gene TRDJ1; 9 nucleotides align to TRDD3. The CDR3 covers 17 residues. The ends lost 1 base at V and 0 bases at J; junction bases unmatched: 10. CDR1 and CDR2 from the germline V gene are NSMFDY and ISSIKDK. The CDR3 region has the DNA TGTGCAGCAAGCCCCCCACTGGGGGAGACGTACACCGATAAACTCATCTTT. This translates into CAASPPLGETYTDKLIF.

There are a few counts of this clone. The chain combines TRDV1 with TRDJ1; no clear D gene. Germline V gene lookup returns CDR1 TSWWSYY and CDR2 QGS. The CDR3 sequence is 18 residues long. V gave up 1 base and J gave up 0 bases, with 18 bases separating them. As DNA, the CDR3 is TGTGCTCTTGGGGAACGGTCTCCTCCTCTTACTTACACCGATAAACTCATCTTT. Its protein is CALGERSPPLTYTDKLIF.

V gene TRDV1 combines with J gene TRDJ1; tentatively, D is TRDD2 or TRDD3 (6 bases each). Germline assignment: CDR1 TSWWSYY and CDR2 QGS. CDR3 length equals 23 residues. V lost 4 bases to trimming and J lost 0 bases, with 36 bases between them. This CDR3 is CALGVPPKGLLPGLGTNTDKLIF. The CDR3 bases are TGTGCTCTTGGGGTCCCACCAAAGGGCCTACTTCCTGGCCTGGGGACAAACACCGATAAACTCATCTTT.

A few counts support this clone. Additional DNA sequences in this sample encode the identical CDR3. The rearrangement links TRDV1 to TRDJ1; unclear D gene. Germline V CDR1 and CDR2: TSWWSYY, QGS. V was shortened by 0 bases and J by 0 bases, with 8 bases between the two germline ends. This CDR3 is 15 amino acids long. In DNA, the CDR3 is TGTGCTCTTGGGGAACTAGATGGGTACACCGATAAACTCATCTTT. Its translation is CALGELDGYTDKLIF.

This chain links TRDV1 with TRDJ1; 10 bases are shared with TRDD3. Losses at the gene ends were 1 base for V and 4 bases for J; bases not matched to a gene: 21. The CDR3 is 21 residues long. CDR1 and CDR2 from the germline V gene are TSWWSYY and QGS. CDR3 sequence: CALGEPPAKIGGGYAGDKLIF. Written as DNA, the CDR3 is TGTGCTCTTGGGGAACCCCCCGCCAAGATAGGGGGGGGATACGCGGGCGATAAACTCATCTTT.

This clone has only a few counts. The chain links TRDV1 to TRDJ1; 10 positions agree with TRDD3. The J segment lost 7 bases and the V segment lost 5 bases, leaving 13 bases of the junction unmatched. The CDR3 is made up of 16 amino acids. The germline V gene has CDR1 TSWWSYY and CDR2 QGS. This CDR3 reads CALGPNQRGIRGKLIF. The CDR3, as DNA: TGTGCTCTTGGGCCGAACCAGAGGGGGATACGCGGTAAACTCATCTTT.

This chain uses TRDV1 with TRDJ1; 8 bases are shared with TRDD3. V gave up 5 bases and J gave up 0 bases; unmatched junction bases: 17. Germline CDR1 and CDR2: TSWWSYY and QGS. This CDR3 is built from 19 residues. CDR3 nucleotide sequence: TGTGCTCTTGGGCGTTTTATCTATGGTGGGGGATCCAACACCGATAAACTCATCTTT. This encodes CALGRFIYGGGSNTDKLIF.

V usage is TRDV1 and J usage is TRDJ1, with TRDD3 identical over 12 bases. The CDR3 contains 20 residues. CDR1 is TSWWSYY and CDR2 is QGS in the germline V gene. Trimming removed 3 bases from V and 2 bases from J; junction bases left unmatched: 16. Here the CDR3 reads CALGDRPRLGDTQTTDKLIF. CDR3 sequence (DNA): TGTGCTCTTGGGGACCGCCCCAGACTGGGGGATACACAAACAACCGATAAACTCATCTTT.

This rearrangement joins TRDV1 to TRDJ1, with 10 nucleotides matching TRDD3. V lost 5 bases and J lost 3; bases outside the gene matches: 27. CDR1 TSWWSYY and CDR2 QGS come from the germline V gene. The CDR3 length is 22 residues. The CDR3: CALGIGGVHWGIQSRFADKLIF. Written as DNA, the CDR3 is TGTGCTCTTGGGATAGGGGGTGTACACTGGGGGATTCAGAGTCGTTTCGCCGATAAACTCATCTTT.

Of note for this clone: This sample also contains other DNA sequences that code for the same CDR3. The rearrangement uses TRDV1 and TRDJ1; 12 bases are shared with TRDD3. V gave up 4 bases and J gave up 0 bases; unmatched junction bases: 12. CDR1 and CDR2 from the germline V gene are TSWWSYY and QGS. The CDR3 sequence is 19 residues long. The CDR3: CALGVSVLGDTSYTDKLIF. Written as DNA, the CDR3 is TGTGCTCTTGGGGTTTCGGTACTGGGGGATACCTCGTACACCGATAAACTCATCTTT.

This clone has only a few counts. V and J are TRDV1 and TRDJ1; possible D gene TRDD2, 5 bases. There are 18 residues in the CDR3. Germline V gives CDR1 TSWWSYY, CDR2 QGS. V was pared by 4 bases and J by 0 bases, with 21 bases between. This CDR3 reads CALGVYAYSLLYTDKLIF. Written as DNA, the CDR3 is TGTGCTCTTGGGGTTTACGCCTACTCTCTACTATACACCGATAAACTCATCTTT.

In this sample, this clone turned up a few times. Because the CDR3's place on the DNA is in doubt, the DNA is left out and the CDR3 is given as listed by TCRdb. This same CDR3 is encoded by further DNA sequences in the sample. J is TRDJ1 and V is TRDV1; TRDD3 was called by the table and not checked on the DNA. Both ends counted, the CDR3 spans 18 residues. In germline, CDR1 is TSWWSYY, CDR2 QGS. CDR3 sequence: CALGDWVRYPTYTDKLIF.

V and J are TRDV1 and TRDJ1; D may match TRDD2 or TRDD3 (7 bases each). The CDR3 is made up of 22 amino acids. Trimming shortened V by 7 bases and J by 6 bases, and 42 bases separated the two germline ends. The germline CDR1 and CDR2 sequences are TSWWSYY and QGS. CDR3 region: CALVSYVSGGSSLVYRPNKLIF. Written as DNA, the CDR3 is TGTGCTCTTGTTTCCTACGTCTCTGGGGGCTCATCACTGGTATATCGTCCTAATAAACTCATCTTT.

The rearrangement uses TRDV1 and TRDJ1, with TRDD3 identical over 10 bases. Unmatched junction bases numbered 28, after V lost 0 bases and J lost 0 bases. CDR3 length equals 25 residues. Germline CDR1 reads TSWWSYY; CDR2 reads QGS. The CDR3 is CALGELLEASHPYDGGYMYTDKLIF. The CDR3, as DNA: TGTGCTCTTGGGGAACTATTGGAGGCATCCCACCCCTACGATGGGGGATACATGTACACCGATAAACTCATCTTT.

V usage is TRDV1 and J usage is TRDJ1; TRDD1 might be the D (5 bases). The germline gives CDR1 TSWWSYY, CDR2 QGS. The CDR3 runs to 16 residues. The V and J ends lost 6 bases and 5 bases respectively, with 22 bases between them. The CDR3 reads CALGPKKSLVGDKLIF. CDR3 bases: TGTGCTCTTGGACCAAAGAAATCCCTGGTTGGGGATAAACTCATCTTT.

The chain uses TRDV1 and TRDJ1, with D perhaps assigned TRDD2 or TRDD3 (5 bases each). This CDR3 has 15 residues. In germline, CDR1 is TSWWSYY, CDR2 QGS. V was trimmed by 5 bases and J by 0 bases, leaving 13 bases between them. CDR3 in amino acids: CALGRPTGHTDKLIF. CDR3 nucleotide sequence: TGTGCTCTTGGGCGGCCTACTGGACACACCGATAAACTCATCTTT.

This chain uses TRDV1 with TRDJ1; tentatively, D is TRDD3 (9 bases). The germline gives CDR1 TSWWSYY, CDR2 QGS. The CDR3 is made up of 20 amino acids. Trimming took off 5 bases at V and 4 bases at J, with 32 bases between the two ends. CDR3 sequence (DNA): TGTGCTCTTGGGTTACCAACTTCCTACCGGGGATACGGATGGGACGATAAACTCATCTTT. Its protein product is CALGLPTSYRGYGWDDKLIF.